A selection of T cell receptor beta chains follows, all from one sample in a study of blood T cell repertoires in COVID-19. This table comes from immunoSEQ multiplex PCR, and its TCRdb copy is limited to in-frame clones, with some not included. The table records over 85,000 clones, approximately 86% of them present only once. Source material: peripheral blood. The receptors were gathered from a male donor with acute or convalescent COVID-19. Each CDR3 is given with its conserved first and last residue. The order of the fields is D gene, V gene, J gene, CDR3 DNA, CDR3 protein. A D gene is named only where the DNA matches it firmly.

.,TRBV6-1,TRBJ1-5,TGTGCCAGCAGTGAAGGGGGAGGGGATCAGCCCCAGCATTTT,CASSEGGGDQPQHF
TRBD1,TRBV7-9,TRBJ2-1,TGTGCCAGCAGCCGGGACAGGGGGAATGAGCAGTTCTTC,CASSRDRGNEQFF
.,TRBV6-1,TRBJ1-6,TGTGTCAGCAGTGAATGGGCAGGCCACGACGATAATTCACCCCTCCACTTT,CVSSEWAGHDDNSPLHF
.,TRBV6-5,TRBJ2-1,TGTGCCAGCTCCCCGGGGGTCTACAATGAGCAGTTCTTC,CASSPGVYNEQFF
.,TRBV10-3,TRBJ2-1,TGTGCCATCAGCGACCGGGACTCAAGAGGCAATGAGCAGTTCTTC,CAISDRDSRGNEQFF
.,TRBV21-1,TRBJ1-2,TGTGCCAGCAGCAAGGGCAGGGGAAACTATGGCTACACCTTC,CASSKGRGNYGYTF
.,TRBV3-1/TRBV3-2,TRBJ1-1,TGTGCCAGCAGCCAATGGAGGGCGGGCACTGAAGCTTTCTTT,CASSQWRAGTEAFF
TRBD1,TRBV7-8,TRBJ2-7,TGTGCCAGCAGCGCTACGGGACAGGGCTACGAGCAGTACTTC,CASSATGQGYEQYF
.,TRBV18,TRBJ1-6,TGTGCCAGCTCACCACCAGGGCAGGGGTATAATTCACCCCTCCACTTT,CASSPPGQGYNSPLHF
TRBD1,TRBV5-4,TRBJ1-3,TGTGCCAGCAGCGGACAGGGGGCGGCGAACACCATATATTTT,CASSGQGAANTIYF
.,TRBV27,TRBJ1-4,TGTGCCAGCAGTTTATACAGGGCTGGGGAAAAACTGTTTTTT,CASSLYRAGEKLFF